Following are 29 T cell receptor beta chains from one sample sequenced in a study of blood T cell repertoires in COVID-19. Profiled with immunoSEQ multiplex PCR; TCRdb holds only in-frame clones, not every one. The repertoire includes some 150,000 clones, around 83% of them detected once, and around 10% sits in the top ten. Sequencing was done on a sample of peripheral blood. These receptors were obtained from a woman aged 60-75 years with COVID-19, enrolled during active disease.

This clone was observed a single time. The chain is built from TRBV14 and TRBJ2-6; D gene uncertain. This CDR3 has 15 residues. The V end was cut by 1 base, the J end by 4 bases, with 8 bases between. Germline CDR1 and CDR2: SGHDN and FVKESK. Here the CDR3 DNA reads TGTGCCAGCAGCCAAGCCAACTGGGGGGCCAACGTCCTGACTTTC. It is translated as CASSQANWGANVLTF.

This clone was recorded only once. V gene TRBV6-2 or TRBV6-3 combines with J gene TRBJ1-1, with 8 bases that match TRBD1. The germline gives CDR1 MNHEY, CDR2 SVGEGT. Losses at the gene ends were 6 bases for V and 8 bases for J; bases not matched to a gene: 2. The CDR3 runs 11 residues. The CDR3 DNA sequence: TGTGCCAGCAGCCGGGACAGGGAAGCTTTCTTT. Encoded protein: CASSRDREAFF.

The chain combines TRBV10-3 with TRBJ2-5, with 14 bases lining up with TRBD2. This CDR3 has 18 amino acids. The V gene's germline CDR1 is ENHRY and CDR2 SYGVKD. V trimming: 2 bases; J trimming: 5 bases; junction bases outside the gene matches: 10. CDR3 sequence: CAISETPGLAGVGETQYF. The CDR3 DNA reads TGTGCCATCAGTGAGACCCCGGGACTAGCGGGGGTGGGGGAGACCCAGTACTTC.

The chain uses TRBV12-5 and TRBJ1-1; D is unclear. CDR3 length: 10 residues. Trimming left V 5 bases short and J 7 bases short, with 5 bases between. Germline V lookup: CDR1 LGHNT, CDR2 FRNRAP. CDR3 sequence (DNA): TGTGCTAGTGGTCCCGGTGAAGCTTTCTTT. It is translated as CASGPGEAFF.

The CDR3 spells CASSLSGAGETQYF. In nucleotides, the CDR3 is TGTGCCAGCAGCTTGAGCGGGGCGGGGGAGACCCAGTACTTC. The chain carries TRBV7-3 and TRBJ2-5, with 7 bases fitting TRBD2. In germline, CDR1 is SGHTA, CDR2 FQGTGA. The CDR3 has 14 residues. V was clipped by 3 bases and J by 5 bases; unmatched bases: 6.

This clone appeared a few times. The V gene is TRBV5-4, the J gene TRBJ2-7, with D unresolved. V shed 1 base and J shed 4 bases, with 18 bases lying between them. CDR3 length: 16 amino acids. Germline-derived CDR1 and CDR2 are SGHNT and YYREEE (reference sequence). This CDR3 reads CASSLRGRSTSYEQYF. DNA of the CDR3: TGTGCCAGCAGCTTGCGTGGCCGGAGCACCTCATACGAGCAGTACTTC.

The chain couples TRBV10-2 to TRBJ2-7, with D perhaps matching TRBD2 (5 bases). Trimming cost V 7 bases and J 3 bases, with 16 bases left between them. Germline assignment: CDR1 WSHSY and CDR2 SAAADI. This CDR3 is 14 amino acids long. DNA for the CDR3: TGCGCCAGCAATCATCGGTCCGCGGGCTACGAGCAGTACTTC. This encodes CASNHRSAGYEQYF.

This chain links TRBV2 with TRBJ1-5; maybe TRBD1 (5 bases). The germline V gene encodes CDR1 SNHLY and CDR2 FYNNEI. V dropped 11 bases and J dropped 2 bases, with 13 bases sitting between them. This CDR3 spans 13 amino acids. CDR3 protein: CAGGGGGNQPQHF. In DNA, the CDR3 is TGTGCCGGCGGCGGGGGTGGCAATCAGCCCCAGCATTTT.

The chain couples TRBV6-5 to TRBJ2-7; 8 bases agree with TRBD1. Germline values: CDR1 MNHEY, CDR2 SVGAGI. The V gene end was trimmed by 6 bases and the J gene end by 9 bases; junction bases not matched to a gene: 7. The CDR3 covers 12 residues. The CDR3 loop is CASSRGQGGQYV. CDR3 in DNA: TGTGCCAGCAGCCGCGGACAGGGCGGGCAGTACGTC.

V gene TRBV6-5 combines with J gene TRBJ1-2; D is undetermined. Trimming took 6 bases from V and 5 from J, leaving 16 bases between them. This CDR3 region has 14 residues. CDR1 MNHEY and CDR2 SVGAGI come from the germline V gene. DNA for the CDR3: TGTGCCAGCAGCCGAAAAGGACTTTCTTATGGCTACACCTTC. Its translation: CASSRKGLSYGYTF.

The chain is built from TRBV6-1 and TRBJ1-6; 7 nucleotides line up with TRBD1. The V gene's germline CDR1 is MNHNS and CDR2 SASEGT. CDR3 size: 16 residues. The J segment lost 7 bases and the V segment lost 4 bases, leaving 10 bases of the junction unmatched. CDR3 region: CASSGGTDGRNSPLHF. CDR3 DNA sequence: TGTGCCAGCAGTGGGGGGACAGATGGTCGGAATTCACCCCTCCACTTT.

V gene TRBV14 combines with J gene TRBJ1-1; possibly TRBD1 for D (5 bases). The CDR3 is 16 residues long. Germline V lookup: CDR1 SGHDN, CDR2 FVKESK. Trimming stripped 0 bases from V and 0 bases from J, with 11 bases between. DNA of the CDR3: TGTGCCAGCAGCCAAGAACTGGGGCTGATGAACACTGAAGCTTTCTTT. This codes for CASSQELGLMNTEAFF.

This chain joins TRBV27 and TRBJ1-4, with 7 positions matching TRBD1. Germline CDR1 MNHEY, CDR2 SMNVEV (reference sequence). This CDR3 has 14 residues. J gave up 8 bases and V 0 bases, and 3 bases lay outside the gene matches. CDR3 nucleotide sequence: TGTGCCAGCAGTTTATCGGCCAGGGGGGAAAAACTGTTTTTT. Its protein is CASSLSARGEKLFF.

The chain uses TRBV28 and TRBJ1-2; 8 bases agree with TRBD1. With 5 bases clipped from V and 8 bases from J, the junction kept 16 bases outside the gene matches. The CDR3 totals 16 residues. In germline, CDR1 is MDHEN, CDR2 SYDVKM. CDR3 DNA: TGTGCCAGCAGTCCCTCCGGACAGGGAGCCTTCTTAGGCTACACCTTC. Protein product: CASSPSGQGAFLGYTF.

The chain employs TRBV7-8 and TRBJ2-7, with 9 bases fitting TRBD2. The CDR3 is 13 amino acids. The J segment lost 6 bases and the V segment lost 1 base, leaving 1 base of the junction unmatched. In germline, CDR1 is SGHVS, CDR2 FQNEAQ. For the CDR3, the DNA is TGTGCCAGCAGCTTAGGGACTAGCGTCGAGCAGTACGTC. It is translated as CASSLGTSVEQYV.

CDR3 sequence reads: CASSLGTRQGGAYEQYF. The CDR3 coding sequence is TGTGCCAGCAGCTTGGGCACGAGACAGGGGGGAGCCTACGAGCAGTACTTC. The chain links TRBV5-4 to TRBJ2-7; TRBD1 matches at 9 bases. Germline V CDR1 and CDR2: SGHNT, YYREEE (reference sequence). V was clipped by 0 bases and J by 2 bases; unmatched bases: 9. CDR3 length equals 17 residues. The full variable domain, with the rest looked up from reference TRBV5-4 and TRBJ2-7, is ETGVTQSPTHLIKTRGQQVTLRCSSQSGHNTVSWYQQALGQGPQFIFQYYREEENGRGNFPPRFSGLQFPNYSSELNVNALELDDSALYLCASSLGTRQGGAYEQYFGPGTRLTVT.

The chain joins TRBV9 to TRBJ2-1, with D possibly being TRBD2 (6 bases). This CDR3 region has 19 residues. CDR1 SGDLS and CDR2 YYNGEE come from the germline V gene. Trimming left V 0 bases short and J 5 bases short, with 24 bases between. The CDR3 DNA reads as TGTGCCAGCAGCGTAGGTGCCATGGGTATAGCTAGCGTCGACAATGAGCAGTTCTTC. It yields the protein CASSVGAMGIASVDNEQFF.

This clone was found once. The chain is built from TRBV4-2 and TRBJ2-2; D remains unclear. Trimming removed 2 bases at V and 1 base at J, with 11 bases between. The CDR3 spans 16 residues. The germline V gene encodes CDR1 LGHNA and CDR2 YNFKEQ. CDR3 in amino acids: CASSQTLRGNTGELFF. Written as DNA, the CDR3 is TGTGCCAGCAGCCAAACTTTGAGAGGGAACACCGGGGAGCTGTTTTTT.

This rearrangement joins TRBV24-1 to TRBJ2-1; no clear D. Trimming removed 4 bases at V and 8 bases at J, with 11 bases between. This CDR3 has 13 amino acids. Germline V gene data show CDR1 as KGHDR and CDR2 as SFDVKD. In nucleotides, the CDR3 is TGTGCCACCAGTGAGCAGAATGAGGATGAGCAGTTCTTC. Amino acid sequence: CATSEQNEDEQFF.

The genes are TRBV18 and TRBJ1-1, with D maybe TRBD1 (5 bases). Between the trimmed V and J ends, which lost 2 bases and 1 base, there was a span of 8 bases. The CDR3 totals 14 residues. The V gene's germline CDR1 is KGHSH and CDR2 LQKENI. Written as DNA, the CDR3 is TGTGCCAGCTCACCAGGGGCAGGGAACACTGAAGCTTTCTTT. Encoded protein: CASSPGAGNTEAFF.

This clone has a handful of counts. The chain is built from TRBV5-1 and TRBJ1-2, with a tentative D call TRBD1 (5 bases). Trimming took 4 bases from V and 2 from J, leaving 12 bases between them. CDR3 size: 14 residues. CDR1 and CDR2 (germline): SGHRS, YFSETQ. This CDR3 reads CASSARQHNYGYTF. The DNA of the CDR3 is TGCGCCAGCAGCGCCCGACAGCACAACTATGGCTACACCTTC.

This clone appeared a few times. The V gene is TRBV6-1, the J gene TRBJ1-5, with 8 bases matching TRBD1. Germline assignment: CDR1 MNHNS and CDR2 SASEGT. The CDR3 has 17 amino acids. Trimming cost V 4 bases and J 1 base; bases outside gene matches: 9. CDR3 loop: CASSVVDRGGSNQPQHF. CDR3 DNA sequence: TGTGCCAGCAGTGTTGTTGACAGGGGCGGAAGCAATCAGCCCCAGCATTTT.

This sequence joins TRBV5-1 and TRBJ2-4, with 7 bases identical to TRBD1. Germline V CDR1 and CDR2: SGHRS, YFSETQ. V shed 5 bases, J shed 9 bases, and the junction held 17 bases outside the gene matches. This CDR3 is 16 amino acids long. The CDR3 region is CASRTGTVNPIGIQYF. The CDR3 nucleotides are TGCGCCAGCAGAACGGGGACAGTCAACCCGATAGGCATTCAGTACTTC.

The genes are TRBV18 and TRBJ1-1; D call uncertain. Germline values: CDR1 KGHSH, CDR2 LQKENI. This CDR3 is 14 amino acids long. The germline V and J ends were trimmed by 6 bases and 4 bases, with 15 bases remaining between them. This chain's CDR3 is CASSSGWRFTEAFF. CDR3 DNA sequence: TGTGCCAGCTCGTCAGGATGGAGGTTCACTGAAGCTTTCTTT.

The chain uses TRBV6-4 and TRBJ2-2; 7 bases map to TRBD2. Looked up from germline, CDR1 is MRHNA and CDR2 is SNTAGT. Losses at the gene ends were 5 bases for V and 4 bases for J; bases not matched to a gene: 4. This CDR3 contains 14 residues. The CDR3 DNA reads TGTGCCAGCAGTAGGGAGCGGGGCACCGGGGAGCTGTTTTTT. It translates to CASSRERGTGELFF.

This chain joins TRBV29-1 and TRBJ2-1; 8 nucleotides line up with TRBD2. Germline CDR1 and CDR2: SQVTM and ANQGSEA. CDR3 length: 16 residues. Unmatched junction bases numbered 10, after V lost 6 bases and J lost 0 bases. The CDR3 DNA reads TGCAGCGTGGGCGTGTCGGGAGGGAGCTCCTACAATGAGCAGTTCTTC. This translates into CSVGVSGGSSYNEQFF.

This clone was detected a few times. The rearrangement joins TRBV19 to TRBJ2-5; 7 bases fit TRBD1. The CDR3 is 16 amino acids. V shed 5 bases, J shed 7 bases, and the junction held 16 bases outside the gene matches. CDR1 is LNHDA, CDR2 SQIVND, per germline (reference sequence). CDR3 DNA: TGTGCCAGTAGTTCCTACAGGGGCGTCGGGTTAGGGACCCAGTACTTC. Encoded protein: CASSSYRGVGLGTQYF.

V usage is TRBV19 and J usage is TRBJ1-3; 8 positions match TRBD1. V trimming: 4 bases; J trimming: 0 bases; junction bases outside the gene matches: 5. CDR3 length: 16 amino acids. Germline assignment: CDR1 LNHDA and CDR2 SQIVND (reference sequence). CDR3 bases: TGTGCCAGTAGTACGCGACAGGGGAGCTCTGGAAACACCATATATTTT. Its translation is CASSTRQGSSGNTIYF. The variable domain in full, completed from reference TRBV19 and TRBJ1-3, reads DGGITQSPKYLFRKEGQNVTLSCEQNLNHDAMYWYRQDPGQGLRLIYYSQIVNDFQKGDIAEGYSVSREKKESFPLTVTSAQKNPTAFYLCASSTRQGSSGNTIYFGEGSWLTVV.

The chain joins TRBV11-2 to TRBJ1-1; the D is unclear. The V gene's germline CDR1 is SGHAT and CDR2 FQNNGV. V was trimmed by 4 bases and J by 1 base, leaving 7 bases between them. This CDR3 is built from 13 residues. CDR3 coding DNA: TGTGCCAGCAGCTCCTCTAGGAACACTGAAGCTTTCTTT. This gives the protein CASSSSRNTEAFF.